This T cell receptor (beta chain) was sequenced for a study of ipilimumab plus nivolumab after autologous stem cell transplantation. Between the trimmed V and J ends, which lost 6 bases and 3 bases, there was a span of 20 bases. CDR1 is MDHEN, CDR2 SYDVKM, per germline. The CDR3 length is 17 residues. Libraries were prepared by immunoSEQ multiplex PCR; TCRdb keeps only in-frame clonotypes and omits some of them. This sample yields about 3,200 clones, of which around 80% are seen a single time; over 10% belongs to the top ten. The specimen comprised PBMCs, sampled in a trial of ipilimumab plus nivolumab as post-transplant consolidation. The sequence was obtained from a male donor with multiple myeloma. The V and J genes are TRBV28 and TRBJ1-4; no clear D gene. Here the CDR3 DNA reads TGTGCCAGCAGGTTAGCGCCCTTGGAGGGTGCTAATGAAAAACTGTTTTTT. It codes for CASRLAPLEGANEKLFF.